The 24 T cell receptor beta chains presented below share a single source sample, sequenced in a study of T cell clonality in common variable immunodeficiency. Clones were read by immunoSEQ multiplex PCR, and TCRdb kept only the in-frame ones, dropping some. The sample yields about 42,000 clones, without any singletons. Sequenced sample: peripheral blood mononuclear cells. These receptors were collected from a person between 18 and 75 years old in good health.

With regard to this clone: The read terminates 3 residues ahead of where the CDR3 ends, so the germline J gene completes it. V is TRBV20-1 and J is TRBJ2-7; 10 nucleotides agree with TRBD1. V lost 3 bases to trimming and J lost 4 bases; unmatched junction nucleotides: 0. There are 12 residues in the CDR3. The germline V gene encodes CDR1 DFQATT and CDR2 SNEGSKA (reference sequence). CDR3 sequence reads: CSARDRGYEQYF. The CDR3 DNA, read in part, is TGCAGTGCTAGGGACAGGGGGTACGAG.

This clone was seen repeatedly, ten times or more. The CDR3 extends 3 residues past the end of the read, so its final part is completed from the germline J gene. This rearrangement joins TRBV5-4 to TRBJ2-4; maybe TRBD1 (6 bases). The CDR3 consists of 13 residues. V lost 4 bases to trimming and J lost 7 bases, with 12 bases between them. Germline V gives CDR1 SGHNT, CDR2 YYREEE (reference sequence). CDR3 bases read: TGTGCCAGCAGCCTAACTAGGGGGAACATT. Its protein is CASSLTRGNI. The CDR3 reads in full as CASSLTRGNIQYF.

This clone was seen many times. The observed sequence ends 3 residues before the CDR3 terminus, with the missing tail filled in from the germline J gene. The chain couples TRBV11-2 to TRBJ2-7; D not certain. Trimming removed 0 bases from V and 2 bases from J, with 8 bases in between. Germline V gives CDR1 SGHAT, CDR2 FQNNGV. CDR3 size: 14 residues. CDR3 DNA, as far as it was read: TGTGCCAGCAGCTTAGATGGCGCGGCCTACGAG. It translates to CASSLDGAAYE. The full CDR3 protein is CASSLDGAAYEQYF.

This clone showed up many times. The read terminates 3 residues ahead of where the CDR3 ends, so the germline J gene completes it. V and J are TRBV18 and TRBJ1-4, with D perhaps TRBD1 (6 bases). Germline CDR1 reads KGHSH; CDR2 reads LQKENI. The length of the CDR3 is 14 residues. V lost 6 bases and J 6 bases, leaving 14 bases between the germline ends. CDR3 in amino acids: CASSRGAGDEKLFF. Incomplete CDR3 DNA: TGTGCCAGCTCCCGGGGGGCTGGGGATGAAAAA. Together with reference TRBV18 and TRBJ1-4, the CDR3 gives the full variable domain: NAGVMQNPRHLVRRRGQEARLRCSPMKGHSHVYWYRQLPEEGLKFMVYLQKENIIDESGMPKERFSAEFPKEGPSILRIQQVVRGDSAAYFCASSRGAGDEKLFFGSGTQLSVL.

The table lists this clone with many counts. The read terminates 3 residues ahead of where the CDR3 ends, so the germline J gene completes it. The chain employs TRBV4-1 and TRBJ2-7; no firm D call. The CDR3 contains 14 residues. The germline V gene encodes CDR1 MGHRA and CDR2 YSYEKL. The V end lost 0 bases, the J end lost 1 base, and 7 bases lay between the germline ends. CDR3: CASSQEIGSYEQYF. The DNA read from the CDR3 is TGCGCCAGCAGCCAAGAGATCGGGTCCTACGAG.

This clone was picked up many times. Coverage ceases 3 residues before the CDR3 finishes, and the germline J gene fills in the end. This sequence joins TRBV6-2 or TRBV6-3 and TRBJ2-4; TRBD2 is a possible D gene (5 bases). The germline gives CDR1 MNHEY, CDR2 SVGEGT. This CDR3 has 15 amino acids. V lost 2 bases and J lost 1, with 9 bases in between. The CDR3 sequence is CASSYGSGAKNIQYF. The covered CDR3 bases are TGTGCCAGCAGTTACGGTTCGGGGGCCAAAAACATT.

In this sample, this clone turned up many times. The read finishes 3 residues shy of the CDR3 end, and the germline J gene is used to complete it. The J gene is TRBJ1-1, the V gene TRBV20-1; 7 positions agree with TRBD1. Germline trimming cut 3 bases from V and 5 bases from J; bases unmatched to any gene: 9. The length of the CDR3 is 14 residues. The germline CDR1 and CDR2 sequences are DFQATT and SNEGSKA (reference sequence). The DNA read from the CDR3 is TGCAGTGCTAGGCCGACAGGGAAAAGGACTGAA. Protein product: CSARPTGKRTE. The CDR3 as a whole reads CSARPTGKRTEAFF.

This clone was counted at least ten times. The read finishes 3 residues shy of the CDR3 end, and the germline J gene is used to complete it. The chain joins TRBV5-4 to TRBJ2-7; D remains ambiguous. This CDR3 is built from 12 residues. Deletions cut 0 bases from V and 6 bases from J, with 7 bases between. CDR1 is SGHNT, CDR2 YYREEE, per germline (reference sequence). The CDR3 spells CASSLGLGEQYF. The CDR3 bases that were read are TGTGCCAGCAGCTTGGGGCTAGGCGAG.

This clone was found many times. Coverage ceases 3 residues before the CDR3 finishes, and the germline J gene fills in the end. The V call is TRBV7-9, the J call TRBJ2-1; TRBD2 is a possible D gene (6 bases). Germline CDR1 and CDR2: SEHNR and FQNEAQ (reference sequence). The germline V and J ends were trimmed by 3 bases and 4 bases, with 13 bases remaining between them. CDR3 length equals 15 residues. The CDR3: CASSLSKRAYNEQFF. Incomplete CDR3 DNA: TGTGCCAGCAGCTTGAGCAAGCGGGCGTACAATGAG. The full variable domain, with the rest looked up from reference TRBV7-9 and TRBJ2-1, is DTGVSQNPRHKITKRGQNVTFRCDPISEHNRLYWYRQTLGQGPEFLTYFQNEAQLEKSRLLSDRFSAERPKGSFSTLEIQRTEQGDSAMYLCASSLSKRAYNEQFFGPGTRLTVL.

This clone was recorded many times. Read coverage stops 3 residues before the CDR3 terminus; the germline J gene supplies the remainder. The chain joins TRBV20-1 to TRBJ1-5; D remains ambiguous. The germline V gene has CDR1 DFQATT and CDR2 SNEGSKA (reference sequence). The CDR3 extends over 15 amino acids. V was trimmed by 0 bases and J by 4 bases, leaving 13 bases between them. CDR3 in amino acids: CSARDPVGRNQPQHF. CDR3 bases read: TGCAGTGCTAGAGATCCTGTAGGGCGAAATCAGCCC.

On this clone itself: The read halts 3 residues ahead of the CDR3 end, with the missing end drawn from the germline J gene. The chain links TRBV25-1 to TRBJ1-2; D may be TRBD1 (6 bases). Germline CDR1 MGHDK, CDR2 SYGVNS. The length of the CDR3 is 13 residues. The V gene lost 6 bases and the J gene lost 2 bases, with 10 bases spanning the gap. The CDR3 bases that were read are TGTGCCAGCAGGGACGGACAGAACTATGGC. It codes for CASRDGQNYG. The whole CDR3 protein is CASRDGQNYGYTF.

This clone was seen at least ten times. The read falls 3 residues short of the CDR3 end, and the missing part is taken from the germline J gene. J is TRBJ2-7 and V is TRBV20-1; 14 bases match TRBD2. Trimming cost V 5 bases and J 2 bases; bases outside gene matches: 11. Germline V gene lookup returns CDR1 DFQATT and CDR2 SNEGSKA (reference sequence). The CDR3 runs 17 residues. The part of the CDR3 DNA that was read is TGCAGTGCTGCCGGACTAGCGGGAGGCATACTTGCCTACGAG. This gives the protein CSAAGLAGGILAYE. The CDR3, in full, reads CSAAGLAGGILAYEQYF.

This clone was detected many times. The sequenced part of the CDR3 DNA is TGTGCCAGCAGTGGTCTCACCAGCGGGAGAAGGGCCTACGAG. Residues: CASSGLTSGRRAYE. The CDR3, in full, reads CASSGLTSGRRAYEQYF. The V call is TRBV28, the J call TRBJ2-7, with 8 nucleotides matching TRBD2. The CDR3 extends 3 residues past the end of the read, so its final part is completed from the germline J gene. Germline V gene data show CDR1 as MDHEN and CDR2 as SYDVKM. The CDR3 runs to 17 residues. Germline trimming cut 5 bases from V and 2 bases from J; bases unmatched to any gene: 14.

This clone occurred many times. The sequenced CDR3 bases are TGCAGTGCTTCCCGACTAGCGGGCCGCACAGATACG. Residues: CSASRLAGRTDT. The entire CDR3 reads CSASRLAGRTDTQYF. The rearrangement links TRBV20-1 to TRBJ2-3; 10 bases are a match to TRBD2. Read sequence stops 3 residues before the CDR3 end, and the germline J gene provides the missing end. The CDR3 spans 15 residues. V shed 5 bases, J shed 1 base, and the junction held 6 bases outside the gene matches. Per the germline V gene, CDR1 is DFQATT and CDR2 is SNEGSKA (reference sequence).

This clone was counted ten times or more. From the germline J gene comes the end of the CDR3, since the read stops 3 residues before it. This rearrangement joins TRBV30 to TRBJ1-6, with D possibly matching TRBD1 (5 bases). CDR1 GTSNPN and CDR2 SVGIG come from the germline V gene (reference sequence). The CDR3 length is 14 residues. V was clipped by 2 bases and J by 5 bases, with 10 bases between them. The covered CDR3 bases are TGTGCCTGGAGTTCTGGACAAGATAATTCACCC. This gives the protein CAWSSGQDNSP. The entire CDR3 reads CAWSSGQDNSPLHF.

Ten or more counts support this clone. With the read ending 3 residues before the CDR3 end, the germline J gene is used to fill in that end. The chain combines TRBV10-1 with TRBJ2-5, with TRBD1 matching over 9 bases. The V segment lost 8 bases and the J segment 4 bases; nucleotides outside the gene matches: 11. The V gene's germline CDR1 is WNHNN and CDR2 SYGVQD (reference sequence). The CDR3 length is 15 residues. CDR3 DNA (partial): TGCGCCAGCCGTTTAAGGGACAGGGCAGGAGAGACC. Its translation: CASRLRDRAGET. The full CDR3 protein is CASRLRDRAGETQYF.

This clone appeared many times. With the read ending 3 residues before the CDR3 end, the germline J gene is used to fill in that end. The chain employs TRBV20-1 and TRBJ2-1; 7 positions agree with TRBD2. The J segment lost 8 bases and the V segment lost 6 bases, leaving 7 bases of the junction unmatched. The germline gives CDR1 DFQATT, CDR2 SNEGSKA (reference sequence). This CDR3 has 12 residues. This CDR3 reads CSASGGSYEQFF. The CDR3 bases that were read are TGCAGTGCCAGCGGCGGGAGTTATGAG.

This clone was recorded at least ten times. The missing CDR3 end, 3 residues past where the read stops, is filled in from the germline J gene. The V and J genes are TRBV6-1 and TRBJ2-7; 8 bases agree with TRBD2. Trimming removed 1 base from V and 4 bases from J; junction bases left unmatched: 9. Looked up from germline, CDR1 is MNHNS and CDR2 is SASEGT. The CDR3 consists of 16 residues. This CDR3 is CASSEGLSGRRYEQYF. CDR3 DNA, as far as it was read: TGTGCCAGCAGTGAAGGCTTAAGCGGGAGACGGTACGAG.

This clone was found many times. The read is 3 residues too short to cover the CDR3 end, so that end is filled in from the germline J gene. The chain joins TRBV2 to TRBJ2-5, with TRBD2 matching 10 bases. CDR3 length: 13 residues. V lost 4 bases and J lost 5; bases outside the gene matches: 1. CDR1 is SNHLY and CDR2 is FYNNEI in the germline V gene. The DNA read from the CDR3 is TGTGCCAGCAGTGGGACTAGCGGCGAGACC. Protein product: CASSGTSGET. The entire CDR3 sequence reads CASSGTSGETQYF.

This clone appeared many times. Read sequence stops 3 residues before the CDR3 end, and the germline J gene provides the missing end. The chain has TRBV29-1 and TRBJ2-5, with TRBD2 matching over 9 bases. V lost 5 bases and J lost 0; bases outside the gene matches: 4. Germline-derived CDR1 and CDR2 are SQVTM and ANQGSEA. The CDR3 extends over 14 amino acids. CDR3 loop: CSVRLAAYQETQYF. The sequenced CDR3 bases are TGCAGCGTTCGACTAGCGGCCTACCAAGAGACC.

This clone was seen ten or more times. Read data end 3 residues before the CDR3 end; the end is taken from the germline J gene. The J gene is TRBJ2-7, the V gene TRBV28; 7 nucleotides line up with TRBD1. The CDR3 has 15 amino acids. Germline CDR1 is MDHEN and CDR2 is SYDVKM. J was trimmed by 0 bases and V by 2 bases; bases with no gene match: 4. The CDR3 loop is CASSLVGQPSYEQYF. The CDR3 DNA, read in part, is TGTGCCAGCAGTTTAGTGGGACAGCCCTCCTACGAG.

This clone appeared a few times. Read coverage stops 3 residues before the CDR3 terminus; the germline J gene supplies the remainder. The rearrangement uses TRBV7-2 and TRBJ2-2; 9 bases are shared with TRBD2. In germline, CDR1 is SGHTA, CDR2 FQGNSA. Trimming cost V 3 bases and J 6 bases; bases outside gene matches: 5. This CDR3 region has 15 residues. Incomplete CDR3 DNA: TGTGCCAGCAGCTTGGGGACTAGCTTCGCCGGGGAG. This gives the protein CASSLGTSFAGE. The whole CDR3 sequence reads CASSLGTSFAGELFF.

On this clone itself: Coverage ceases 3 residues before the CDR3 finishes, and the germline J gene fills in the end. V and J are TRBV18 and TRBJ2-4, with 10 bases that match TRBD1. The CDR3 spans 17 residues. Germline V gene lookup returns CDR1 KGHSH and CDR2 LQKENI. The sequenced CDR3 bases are TGTGCCAGCTCACCATTACCGGGACAGGGGTTTTCGAATGGT. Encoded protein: CASSPLPGQGFSNG. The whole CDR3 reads CASSPLPGQGFSNGQYF.

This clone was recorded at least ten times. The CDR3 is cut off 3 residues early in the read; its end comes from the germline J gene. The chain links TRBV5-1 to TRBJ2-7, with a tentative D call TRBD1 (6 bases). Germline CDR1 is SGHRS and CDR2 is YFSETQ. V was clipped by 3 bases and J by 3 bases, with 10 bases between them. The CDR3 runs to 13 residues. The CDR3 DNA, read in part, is TGCGCCAGCAGCTCGACAGGTTACTACGAG. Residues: CASSSTGYYE. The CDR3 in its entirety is CASSSTGYYEQYF.